One sample yielded the 27 T cell receptor beta chains listed below, sequenced in a study of STAT5B mutations in CD4+ large granular lymphocyte leukemia. Clones were sequenced by immunoSEQ multiplex PCR, and TCRdb holds only the in-frame ones, with some missing. The sample has approximately 49,000 clones, under 80% seen once. The sequenced material came from CD4+ T cells from blood buffy coats. These receptors were obtained from a human donor in good health.

This clone was recorded once. The CDR3: CASSLDHTQYF. The CDR3 nucleotides are TGTGCCAGTAGCTTGGACCACACCCAGTACTTC. The genes are TRBV19 and TRBJ2-5; D is ambiguous. Germline V CDR1 and CDR2: LNHDA, SQIVND (reference sequence). The CDR3 length is 11 residues. Trimming cost V 6 bases and J 8 bases, with 10 bases left between them.

The chain recombines TRBV19 with TRBJ1-1; D might be TRBD1 (6 bases). The ends were cut back, 10 bases at V and 8 bases at J, with 17 bases in the middle. CDR3 length equals 12 residues. Germline loops: CDR1 LNHDA, CDR2 SQIVND (reference sequence). This CDR3 reads CAIKPRDNEAFF. CDR3 nucleotides: TGTGCCATCAAACCCCGGGACAACGAAGCTTTCTTT. The full variable domain, completed using reference TRBV19 and TRBJ1-1, is DGGITQSPKYLFRKEGQNVTLSCEQNLNHDAMYWYRQDPGQGLRLIYYSQIVNDFQKGDIAEGYSVSREKKESFPLTVTSAQKNPTAFYLCAIKPRDNEAFFGQGTRLTVV.

This chain uses TRBV25-1 with TRBJ1-4; 9 nucleotides agree with TRBD1. Germline V lookup: CDR1 MGHDK, CDR2 SYGVNS. J gave up 6 bases and V 0 bases, and 8 bases lay outside the gene matches. The CDR3 is 17 amino acids. The CDR3 nucleotides are TGTGCCAGCAGTGAATATAGGGGGACAGGGTCGGATGAAAAACTGTTTTTT. Encoded protein: CASSEYRGTGSDEKLFF.

The V and J genes are TRBV7-2 and TRBJ2-3; maybe TRBD2 (6 bases). Germline V gene sequence: CDR1 SGHTA, CDR2 FQGNSA. The CDR3 contains 15 residues. Trimming removed 2 bases at V and 1 base at J, with 10 bases between. The CDR3 DNA reads TGTGCCAGCAGCTTATGGGCTAGCGGCACAGATACGCAGTATTTT. Its protein is CASSLWASGTDTQYF.

This clone is termed medium-sized (0.01 to 0.1%). The V and J genes are TRBV27 and TRBJ1-6; no clear D. V was shortened by 2 bases and J by 6 bases, with 8 bases between the two germline ends. This CDR3 is 14 amino acids long. Germline-derived CDR1 and CDR2 are MNHEY and SMNVEV (reference sequence). The CDR3 nucleotides are TGTGCCAGCAGTTTAGCCAGTACTAATTCACCCCTCCACTTT. Translating it yields CASSLASTNSPLHF.

The chain links TRBV9 to TRBJ1-1; D ambiguous. The CDR3 has 13 residues. V was pared by 2 bases and J by 6 bases, with 11 bases between. Germline CDR1 SGDLS, CDR2 YYNGEE. CDR3: CASSVGVGAEAFF. In nucleotides, the CDR3 is TGTGCCAGCAGCGTTGGGGTCGGAGCTGAAGCTTTCTTT.

The chain employs TRBV6-5 and TRBJ1-2; unclear D gene. V was clipped by 0 bases and J by 2 bases, with 10 bases between them. CDR1 is MNHEY and CDR2 is SVGAGI in the germline V gene. This CDR3 contains 15 residues. The CDR3 loop reads CASSYSHYWNYGYTF. The CDR3 region has the DNA TGTGCCAGCAGTTACTCCCACTATTGGAACTATGGCTACACCTTC.

Only a few counts were recorded for this clone. Its ends do not fully match the called genes, so a read error is possible. The DNA of the CDR3 is TGTGCTAGCAGCACGGGACTCGATGGGGCTGAAGCTTTCTTT. It specifies CASSTGLDGAEAFF. The V and J genes are TRBV7-7 and TRBJ1-1; maybe TRBD1 (5 bases). Germline V gene data show CDR1 as SSHAT and CDR2 as FNYEAQ (reference sequence). CDR3 size: 14 residues.

This clone was counted once. The chain has TRBV9 and TRBJ2-5; 7 nucleotides align to TRBD1. The CDR3 is 18 amino acids. Germline V gives CDR1 SGDLS, CDR2 YYNGEE. The trim removed 0 bases at V and 3 bases at J, leaving 14 bases unmatched. The CDR3, as DNA: TGTGCCAGCAGCGTAGGGCCCGTGGGACAGATCGGCAAAGAGACCCAGTACTTC. It codes for CASSVGPVGQIGKETQYF.

The chain combines TRBV18 with TRBJ2-1; 9 nucleotides align to TRBD1. Germline V CDR1 and CDR2: KGHSH, LQKENI. CDR3 size: 14 residues. Unmatched junction bases numbered 5, after V lost 3 bases and J lost 8 bases. CDR3 sequence reads: CASSPRTGVDEQFF. The CDR3 coding sequence is TGTGCCAGCTCACCCCGGACAGGGGTCGATGAGCAGTTCTTC.

The chain joins TRBV5-1 to TRBJ1-6, with TRBD1 matching over 9 bases. In germline, CDR1 is SGHRS, CDR2 YFSETQ. Germline trimming cut 4 bases from V and 9 bases from J; bases unmatched to any gene: 5. CDR3 length: 14 residues. The CDR3 DNA is TGCGCCAGCAGCCAGGACAGGGGCAGTTCACCCCTCCACTTT. It encodes CASSQDRGSSPLHF.

This clone was found once. The CDR3 DNA sequence: TGTGCCAGCAGTTACAGTTCGACAGGGGGCAATGAGCAGTTCTTC. Its translation: CASSYSSTGGNEQFF. The chain is built from TRBV6-6 and TRBJ2-1; TRBD1 agrees at 9 bases. Trimming removed 2 bases from V and 6 bases from J; junction bases left unmatched: 5. This CDR3 contains 15 residues. Germline V CDR1 and CDR2: MNHNY, SVGAGI (reference sequence).

V is TRBV5-1 and J is TRBJ2-1; 8 nucleotides align to TRBD2. Germline CDR1 reads SGHRS; CDR2 reads YFSETQ. The CDR3 has 13 amino acids. V shed 5 bases, J shed 8 bases, and the junction held 6 bases outside the gene matches. CDR3 nucleotides: TGCGCCAGCAGTTACGGGGGGGCTGATGAGCAGTTCTTC. This sequence encodes CASSYGGADEQFF.

The V call is TRBV7-8, the J call TRBJ2-5; 15 positions match TRBD2. J gave up 5 bases and V 5 bases, and 12 bases lay outside the gene matches. The CDR3 is made up of 18 amino acids. Germline CDR1 and CDR2: SGHVS and FQNEAQ. The CDR3 coding sequence is TGTGCCAGCAGCCCCAGGACTAGCGGGGGGGCCGCGTTTGAGACCCAGTACTTC. Translating gives CASSPRTSGGAAFETQYF. Looking up the rest from reference TRBV7-8 and TRBJ2-5 gives the full variable domain: GAGVSQSPRYKVAKRGQDVALRCDPISGHVSLFWYQQALGQGPEFLTYFQNEAQLDKSGLPSDRFFAERPEGSVSTLKIQRTQQEDSAVYLCASSPRTSGGAAFETQYFGPGTRLLVL.

The chain recombines TRBV5-4 with TRBJ1-2; 7 bases line up with TRBD1. Germline CDR1 and CDR2: SGHNT and YYREEE (reference sequence). This CDR3 is 16 amino acids long. V lost 3 bases to trimming and J lost 7 bases; unmatched junction nucleotides: 15. For the CDR3, the DNA is TGTGCCAGCAGCTCTTCGTTCGGGACAGCGGATTTTGGCTACACCTTC. Residues: CASSSSFGTADFGYTF. Combining the CDR3 with reference TRBV5-4 and TRBJ1-2 gives the whole variable domain ETGVTQSPTHLIKTRGQQVTLRCSSQSGHNTVSWYQQALGQGPQFIFQYYREEENGRGNFPPRFSGLQFPNYSSELNVNALELDDSALYLCASSSSFGTADFGYTFGSGTRLTVV.

Only a few counts were recorded for this clone. The genes are TRBV5-1 and TRBJ2-1; D might be TRBD1 or TRBD2, each matching 5 bases. CDR3 length equals 14 residues. Germline loops: CDR1 SGHRS, CDR2 YFSETQ. Trimming took off 0 bases at V and 6 bases at J, with 10 bases between the two ends. The CDR3 reads CASSLVGAGNEQFF. CDR3 DNA sequence: TGCGCCAGCAGCTTGGTCGGGGCAGGCAATGAGCAGTTCTTC.

This chain uses TRBV30 with TRBJ1-2; D remains ambiguous. Germline V lookup: CDR1 GTSNPN, CDR2 SVGIG (reference sequence). The V end lost 8 bases, the J end lost 4 bases, and 17 bases lay between the germline ends. The CDR3 has 13 residues. Written as DNA, the CDR3 is TGTGCCGCTCTTCTTCTAAGTGGCTATGGCTACACCTTC. This translates into CAALLLSGYGYTF.

This sequence joins TRBV19 and TRBJ1-2; D is unclear. Per the germline V gene, CDR1 is LNHDA and CDR2 is SQIVND (reference sequence). The germline V and J ends were trimmed by 7 bases and 6 bases, with 12 bases remaining between them. The CDR3 totals 12 residues. In nucleotides, the CDR3 is TGTGCCAGTAATAACCACAAGGATGGCTACACCTTC. This codes for CASNNHKDGYTF.

The chain joins TRBV5-8 to TRBJ1-1, with D unresolved. The V gene lost 7 bases and the J gene lost 7 bases, with 11 bases spanning the gap. Germline loops: CDR1 SGHTS, CDR2 YDEGEE. The CDR3 is 11 residues long. DNA for the CDR3: TGTGCCAGCCACACAACCGGTGAAGCTTTCTTT. Protein: CASHTTGEAFF. Full variable domain (remainder filled in from reference TRBV5-8 and TRBJ1-1): EAGVTQSPTHLIKTRGQQATLRCSPISGHTSVYWYQQALGLGLQFLLWYDEGEERNRGNFPPRFSGRQFPNYSSELNVNALELEDSALYLCASHTTGEAFFGQGTRLTVV.

The V gene is TRBV4-2, the J gene TRBJ2-1, with D maybe TRBD1 (5 bases). The germline gives CDR1 LGHNA, CDR2 YNFKEQ. The CDR3 extends over 17 amino acids. V lost 0 bases and J lost 0, with 12 bases in between. The CDR3: CASSQDRQLSSYNEQFF. DNA for the CDR3: TGTGCCAGCAGCCAAGACCGACAGCTGAGCTCCTACAATGAGCAGTTCTTC.

The rearrangement joins TRBV19 to TRBJ1-3; a possible D gene is TRBD1 (5 bases). Between the trimmed V and J ends, which lost 10 bases and 0 bases, there was a span of 13 bases. The CDR3 contains 14 residues. Per the germline V gene, CDR1 is LNHDA and CDR2 is SQIVND (reference sequence). The CDR3 sequence is CATCPDSSGNTIYF. DNA of the CDR3: TGTGCCACCTGCCCTGACAGCTCTGGAAACACCATATATTTT.

This chain connects TRBV13 to TRBJ2-7, with 8 positions matching TRBD2. CDR1 and CDR2 from the germline V gene are PRHDT and FYEKMQ (reference sequence). The CDR3 is 12 amino acids. V trimming: 5 bases; J trimming: 6 bases; junction bases outside the gene matches: 3. The DNA for the CDR3 is TGTGCCAGCAGCCCGCGGGAGGCCGAGCAGTACTTC. Amino acids: CASSPREAEQYF.

The rearrangement uses TRBV29-1 and TRBJ2-5; D is undetermined. V was shortened by 1 base and J by 0 bases, with 6 bases between the two germline ends. Germline V gives CDR1 SQVTM, CDR2 ANQGSEA. The CDR3 extends over 13 amino acids. The CDR3 DNA follows: TGCAGCGTTGAAGCGGCGAACCAAGAGACCCAGTACTTC. It is translated as CSVEAANQETQYF.

This clone was seen a handful of times. J is TRBJ2-5 and V is TRBV6-5, with no clear D. Trimming took 7 bases from V and 4 from J, leaving 16 bases between them. In germline, CDR1 is MNHEY, CDR2 SVGAGI. This CDR3 region has 14 residues. The CDR3 sequence is CASTNPASGETQYF. The CDR3 bases are TGTGCCAGCACCAACCCGGCCTCAGGAGAGACCCAGTACTTC.

The chain combines TRBV6-6 with TRBJ2-2, with 11 bases aligning to TRBD2. V lost 5 bases and J lost 5; bases outside the gene matches: 7. The CDR3 is 16 residues long. Per germline, CDR1 MNHNY and CDR2 SVGAGI (reference sequence). CDR3: CASSLTSGDGTGELFF. CDR3 nucleotides: TGTGCCAGCAGTCTGACTAGCGGGGATGGGACCGGGGAGCTGTTTTTT.

In its sample, this clone was seen a few times. The chain employs TRBV11-3 and TRBJ1-1, with D hard to call. The length of the CDR3 is 15 residues. CDR1 is SGHNT and CDR2 is YENEEA in the germline V gene. The V gene lost 5 bases and the J gene lost 0 bases, with 13 bases spanning the gap. CDR3 nucleotide sequence: TGTGCCAGCAGCCCGCGGGGAGGCCTGAACACTGAAGCTTTCTTT. Its translation: CASSPRGGLNTEAFF.

The chain is built from TRBV30 and TRBJ2-3; 16 bases fit TRBD2. J lost 6 bases, V lost 0 bases, and 6 bases had no gene match. Per germline, CDR1 GTSNPN and CDR2 SVGIG (reference sequence). This CDR3 spans 17 amino acids. The CDR3 protein is CAWSVGTSGGGRDTQYF. The CDR3 DNA sequence: TGTGCCTGGAGTGTGGGGACTAGCGGGGGGGGCAGGGATACGCAGTATTTT.